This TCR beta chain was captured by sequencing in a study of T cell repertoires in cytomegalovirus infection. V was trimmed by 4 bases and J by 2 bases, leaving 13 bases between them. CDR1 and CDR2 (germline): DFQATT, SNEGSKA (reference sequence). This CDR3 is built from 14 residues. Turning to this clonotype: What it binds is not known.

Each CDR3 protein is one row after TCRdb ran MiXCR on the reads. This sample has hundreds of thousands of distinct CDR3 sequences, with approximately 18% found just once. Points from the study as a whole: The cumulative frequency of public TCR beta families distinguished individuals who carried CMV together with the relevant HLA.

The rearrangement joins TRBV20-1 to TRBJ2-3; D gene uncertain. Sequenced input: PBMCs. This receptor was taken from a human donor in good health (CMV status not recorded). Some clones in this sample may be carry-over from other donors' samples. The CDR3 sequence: CSATRTGPTDTQYF. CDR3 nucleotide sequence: TGCAGTGCTACCAGGACCGGACCCACAGATACGCAGTATTTT.